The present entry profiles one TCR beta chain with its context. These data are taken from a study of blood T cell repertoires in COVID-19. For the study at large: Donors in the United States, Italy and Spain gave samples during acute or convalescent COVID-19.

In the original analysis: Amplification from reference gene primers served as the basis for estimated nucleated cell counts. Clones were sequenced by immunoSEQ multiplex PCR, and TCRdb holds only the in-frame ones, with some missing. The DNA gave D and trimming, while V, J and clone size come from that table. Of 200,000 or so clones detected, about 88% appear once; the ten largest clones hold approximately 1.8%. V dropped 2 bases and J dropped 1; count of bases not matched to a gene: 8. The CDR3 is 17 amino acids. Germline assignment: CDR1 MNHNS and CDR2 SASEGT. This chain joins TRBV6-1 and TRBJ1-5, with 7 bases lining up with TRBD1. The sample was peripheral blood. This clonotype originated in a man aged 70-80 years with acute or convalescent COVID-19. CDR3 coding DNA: TGTGCCAGCAGTGAAAGGAGACAGGGTATAAGCAATCAGCCCCAGCATTTT. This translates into CASSERRQGISNQPQHF.